These 24 T cell receptor beta chains came from one sample sequenced in a study of control samples from healthy donors and cancer patients. The repertoire was sequenced with immunoSEQ multiplex PCR; TCRdb's copy has only in-frame clones and lacks some. The sample includes 15,000 to 20,000 clones, 86% of them seen just once. Sequencing was carried out using PBMCs. The receptor source for this set is a woman aged 70-85 years with colorectal cancer.

As concerns this clone: One junction end does not reproduce the germline sequence, and a read error may be involved. V usage is TRBV7-7 and J usage is TRBJ2-5, with 8 bases that match TRBD1. Germline V gene data show CDR1 as SSHAT and CDR2 as FNYEAQ (reference sequence). The CDR3 consists of 15 residues. Written as DNA, the CDR3 is TGTGCTAGCAGCAAAGACAGGGGACCCCAAGAGACCCAGTACTTC. This encodes CASSKDRGPQETQYF.

This sequence joins TRBV6-5 and TRBJ1-1; D remains ambiguous. Trimming cost V 6 bases and J 3 bases, with 11 bases left between them. The CDR3 loop spans 13 amino acids. Germline CDR1 MNHEY, CDR2 SVGAGI. CDR3: CASSPWRDTEAFF. DNA for the CDR3: TGTGCCAGCAGCCCATGGAGGGACACTGAAGCTTTCTTT.

The chain is built from TRBV24-1 and TRBJ2-7, with D possibly matching TRBD2 (6 bases). V dropped 3 bases and J dropped 4 bases, with 12 bases sitting between them. The CDR3 loop spans 14 amino acids. The germline CDR1 and CDR2 sequences are KGHDR and SFDVKD. The CDR3 DNA is TGTGCCACCAGTGATGCGGGGAATGCTTACGAGCAGTACTTC. Translation: CATSDAGNAYEQYF.

The rearrangement uses TRBV5-1 and TRBJ2-7; no reliable D call. The CDR3 loop spans 13 amino acids. Looked up from germline, CDR1 is SGHRS and CDR2 is YFSETQ. V was shortened by 2 bases and J by 6 bases, with 12 bases between the two germline ends. DNA of the CDR3: TGCGCCAGCAGCTTTGACCAGTCCGCCGAGCAGTACTTC. Its protein product is CASSFDQSAEQYF.

V usage is TRBV7-2 and J usage is TRBJ1-2; D unclear. Germline loops: CDR1 SGHTA, CDR2 FQGNSA. This CDR3 is 13 amino acids long. The V and J ends lost 5 bases and 4 bases respectively, with 11 bases between them. CDR3 protein: CASSERGAYGYTF. The CDR3 DNA follows: TGTGCCAGCAGCGAACGGGGTGCCTATGGCTACACCTTC.

The CDR3 DNA reads TGTGCCAGCAGTTACTCAAACCGCGGGGTGACTACCTTC. Its translation: CASSYSNRGVTTF. J is TRBJ1-2 and V is TRBV6-5; D unclear. The CDR3 covers 13 residues. The V end lost 0 bases, the J end lost 14 bases, and 16 bases lay between the germline ends. Germline V gene sequence: CDR1 MNHEY, CDR2 SVGAGI.

The genes are TRBV30 and TRBJ1-3, with no clear D. CDR3 length: 13 residues. Germline loops: CDR1 GTSNPN, CDR2 SVGIG (reference sequence). Trimming took off 0 bases at V and 4 bases at J, with 7 bases between the two ends. In nucleotides, the CDR3 is TGTGCCTGGAGTGTACTTAGGGGAAACACCATATATTTT. Its translation: CAWSVLRGNTIYF. The full variable domain, rest sourced from reference TRBV30 and TRBJ1-3, is SQTIHQWPATLVQPVGSPLSLECTVEGTSNPNLYWYRQAAGRGLQLLFYSVGIGQISSEVPQNLSASRPQDRQFILSSKKLLLSDSGFYLCAWSVLRGNTIYFGEGSWLTVV.

The chain is built from TRBV7-3 and TRBJ2-7, with a weak D call TRBD1 (5 bases). Germline lookup yields CDR1 SGHTA and CDR2 FQGTGA. Trimming cost V 2 bases and J 6 bases, with 11 bases left between them. The CDR3 runs to 13 residues. The CDR3 DNA is TGTGCCAGCAGCTTAGGGTCAGGGTTCGAGCAGTACTTC. Translating gives CASSLGSGFEQYF.

The rearrangement joins TRBV14 to TRBJ2-3; D is uncertain. V lost 1 base and J lost 7, with 9 bases in between. Germline V gives CDR1 SGHDN, CDR2 FVKESK. This CDR3 region has 13 residues. CDR3 residues: CASSQGERNTQYF. The CDR3 bases are TGTGCCAGCAGCCAAGGAGAAAGAAATACGCAGTATTTT.

The gene calls are TRBV7-9 and TRBJ2-6; D might be TRBD1 (6 bases). The CDR3 spans 16 residues. V gave up 6 bases and J gave up 4 bases, with 16 bases separating them. CDR1 and CDR2 from the germline V gene are SEHNR and FQNEAQ (reference sequence). For the CDR3, the DNA is TGTGCCAGCAGTCCAGTCAGGGGCGCCGGGGCCAACGTCCTGACTTTC. Translation: CASSPVRGAGANVLTF. Together with reference TRBV7-9 and TRBJ2-6, the CDR3 gives the full variable domain: DTGVSQNPRHKITKRGQNVTFRCDPISEHNRLYWYRQTLGQGPEFLTYFQNEAQLEKSRLLSDRFSAERPKGSFSTLEIQRTEQGDSAMYLCASSPVRGAGANVLTFGAGSRLTVL.

The chain carries TRBV9 and TRBJ1-1; the D is unclear. CDR1 and CDR2 from the germline V gene are SGDLS and YYNGEE. This CDR3 comprises 12 residues. The ends were cut back, 2 bases at V and 3 bases at J, with 5 bases in the middle. The CDR3 sequence is CASSVLDTEAFF. The CDR3 DNA reads TGTGCCAGCAGCGTGTTGGACACTGAAGCTTTCTTT. Variable domain in full (rest from reference TRBV9 and TRBJ1-1): DSGVTQTPKHLITATGQRVTLRCSPRSGDLSVYWYQQSLDQGLQFLIQYYNGEERAKGNILERFSAQQFPDLHSELNLSSLELGDSALYFCASSVLDTEAFFGQGTRLTVV.

The chain joins TRBV18 to TRBJ2-1; the match to TRBD1 covers 8 bases. The V gene end was trimmed by 3 bases and the J gene end by 4 bases; junction bases not matched to a gene: 8. Germline CDR1 and CDR2: KGHSH and LQKENI. The CDR3 runs to 16 residues. The CDR3, as DNA: TGTGCCAGCTCACCCTTTTGGCAGGGGGCTTACAATGAGCAGTTCTTC. This sequence encodes CASSPFWQGAYNEQFF. Full variable domain (rest looked up from reference TRBV18 and TRBJ2-1): NAGVMQNPRHLVRRRGQEARLRCSPMKGHSHVYWYRQLPEEGLKFMVYLQKENIIDESGMPKERFSAEFPKEGPSILRIQQVVRGDSAAYFCASSPFWQGAYNEQFFGPGTRLTVL.

The V and J genes are TRBV5-1 and TRBJ2-2; no reliable D call. This CDR3 region has 15 residues. V was shortened by 1 base and J by 1 base, with 8 bases between the two germline ends. Per the germline V gene, CDR1 is SGHRS and CDR2 is YFSETQ. The CDR3 here is CASSLIHGNTGELFF. The CDR3 nucleotides are TGCGCCAGCAGCTTGATCCACGGGAACACCGGGGAGCTGTTTTTT.

The chain employs TRBV7-9 and TRBJ1-2; 9 bases are shared with TRBD1. The CDR3 totals 13 residues. After removal of 5 bases from V and 8 bases from J, the junction contained 6 bases not matched to a gene. Germline CDR1 reads SEHNR; CDR2 reads FQNEAQ (reference sequence). The CDR3 region has the DNA TGTGCCAGCAGCCCCGGGACAGGGATAGGCTACACCTTC. It codes for CASSPGTGIGYTF.

This rearrangement joins TRBV4-1 to TRBJ2-1; TRBD2 aligns across 9 bases. CDR1 is MGHRA, CDR2 YSYEKL, per germline. The CDR3 sequence is 16 residues long. The V segment lost 6 bases and the J segment 8 bases; nucleotides outside the gene matches: 14. CDR3 region: CASSQMGLAGTDEQFF. The CDR3 DNA is TGCGCCAGCAGTCAGATGGGGCTAGCGGGGACGGATGAGCAGTTCTTC.

The CDR3 DNA reads as TGTGCCAGCAGCGCCCTTGGGGGCACAGATACGCAGTATTTT. Translating it yields CASSALGGTDTQYF. The rearrangement links TRBV9 to TRBJ2-3; D is uncertain. CDR3 length: 14 residues. Germline V CDR1 and CDR2: SGDLS, YYNGEE. V was shortened by 3 bases and J by 1 base, with 9 bases between the two germline ends.

The rearrangement joins TRBV4-3 to TRBJ2-2; 10 bases fit TRBD1. This CDR3 spans 17 amino acids. V was pared by 2 bases and J by 7 bases, with 10 bases of the junction left unmatched. Germline assignment: CDR1 LGHNA and CDR2 YSLEER. The CDR3: CASSQHLGQGLNGELFF. CDR3 nucleotide sequence: TGCGCCAGCAGCCAACACCTGGGACAGGGGCTTAACGGGGAGCTGTTTTTT.

The genes are TRBV10-2 and TRBJ1-2; no clear D. The CDR3 is 12 amino acids. V shed 5 bases and J shed 3 bases, with 7 bases lying between them. Germline V CDR1 and CDR2: WSHSY, SAAADI. The CDR3 region is CASSRDDYGYTF. The CDR3 DNA reads TGCGCCAGCAGTAGGGATGACTATGGCTACACCTTC.

This clone was seen once. The chain links TRBV5-4 to TRBJ2-5; 7 bases align to TRBD2. The CDR3 covers 17 residues. The V and J ends lost 4 bases and 4 bases, in that order; junction bases with no gene match: 16. Germline-derived CDR1 and CDR2 are SGHNT and YYREEE (reference sequence). CDR3 loop: CASSPARREERRETQYF. The CDR3 DNA reads as TGTGCCAGCAGCCCGGCGCGACGGGAGGAGAGGCGAGAGACCCAGTACTTC.

This chain links TRBV5-4 with TRBJ2-1, with TRBD2 matching over 9 bases. The CDR3 sequence is 16 residues long. Germline trimming cut 1 base from V and 1 base from J; bases unmatched to any gene: 3. The germline gives CDR1 SGHNT, CDR2 YYREEE (reference sequence). The CDR3 coding sequence is TGTGCCAGCAGCTTGACTAGCGGGTTTTCCTACAATGAGCAGTTCTTC. It translates to CASSLTSGFSYNEQFF.

The chain employs TRBV9 and TRBJ2-1, with TRBD2 matching over 11 bases. V shed 0 bases, J shed 9 bases, and the junction held 5 bases outside the gene matches. Germline V gene lookup returns CDR1 SGDLS and CDR2 YYNGEE. The CDR3 totals 15 residues. The CDR3 DNA sequence: TGTGCCAGCAGCGTAGTAGCGGGAGGGCCGGGTGAGCAGTTCTTC. As protein: CASSVVAGGPGEQFF.

V and J are TRBV29-1 and TRBJ1-2; TRBD1 might be the D (6 bases). V lost 3 bases and J lost 3, with 17 bases in between. CDR1 is SQVTM and CDR2 is ANQGSEA in the germline V gene. The CDR3 is 15 residues long. In nucleotides, the CDR3 is TGCAGCGTTGACGGGGGGGCACTGGGGGACTATGGCTACACCTTC. Translated: CSVDGGALGDYGYTF.

J is TRBJ2-2 and V is TRBV5-1, with TRBD2 matching over 9 bases. V shed 7 bases, J shed 2 bases, and the junction held 12 bases outside the gene matches. The CDR3 runs to 17 residues. Germline lookup yields CDR1 SGHRS and CDR2 YFSETQ. Here the CDR3 reads CASGSGLAGPNTGELFF. In DNA form, the CDR3 reads TGCGCCAGCGGATCAGGGCTAGCGGGGCCAAACACCGGGGAGCTGTTTTTT.

V is TRBV6-2 or TRBV6-3 and J is TRBJ2-2; D is unresolved. The CDR3 sequence is 14 residues long. Trimming removed 2 bases from V and 3 bases from J, with 7 bases in between. CDR1 MNHEY and CDR2 SVGEGT come from the germline V gene. CDR3 residues: CASSYEVYTGELFF. CDR3 sequence (DNA): TGTGCCAGCAGTTACGAGGTATACACCGGGGAGCTGTTTTTT.